The entry below describes one T cell receptor (beta chain). This specimen includes other DNA sequences encoding the same CDR3. The sample originates from a study of shared clonotypes between healthy human individuals. Here immunoSEQ multiplex PCR was the method, and the copy in TCRdb shows in-frame clones only, minus some. Of 550,000 to 650,000 clones in the sample, about 96% are singletons; the top ten hold 0.095% to 0.13%. Trimming took 4 bases from V and 3 from J; bases not matched to a gene: 2. Per germline, CDR1 SEHNR and CDR2 FQNEAQ (reference sequence). The CDR3 has 14 amino acids. Positively selected for CCR7, the CD45RO-negative cells used as naive CD8 cells excluded terminally differentiated effector memory CD45RA+ cells.

This rearrangement joins TRBV7-9 to TRBJ2-7; TRBD2 agrees at 11 bases. The sample comprised naive CD8+ T cells sorted from blood. The sequence was collected from a woman aged 25-40 years in good health. The CDR3 sequence is CASSSGLAGYEQYF. CDR3 DNA sequence: TGTGCCAGCAGCTCCGGACTAGCGGGCTACGAGCAGTACTTC. The whole variable domain, filled in from reference TRBV7-9 and TRBJ2-7, reads DTGVSQNPRHKITKRGQNVTFRCDPISEHNRLYWYRQTLGQGPEFLTYFQNEAQLEKSRLLSDRFSAERPKGSFSTLEIQRTEQGDSAMYLCASSSGLAGYEQYFGPGTRLTVT.